This T cell receptor (beta chain) was sequenced during a study of T cell responses to AZD1222 COVID-19 vaccine. The CDR3 is 16 amino acids. Deletions cut 3 bases from V and 0 bases from J, with 12 bases between. CDR1 is KGHSH, CDR2 LQKENI, per germline. Regarding the study as a whole: CD4 TCRs covered the whole spike, strongest at regions 160-218 and 743-854. Possibly, clonal diversity was underestimated; donors were largely white British and included more females.

In this sample, this clone turned up a few times. Its antigen is unidentified. Data came from immunoSEQ multiplex PCR; TCRdb stores just in-frame clones and leaves some out. The sample holds 130,000 or so clones, roughly 93% seen once. Sequenced here: peripheral blood, sampled on day 0 of MenACWY control vaccination. The source is an adult in good health. The chain employs TRBV18 and TRBJ2-1; D perhaps matches TRBD1 (6 bases). CDR3 coding DNA: TGTGCCAGCTCACCTCGACAGGATAGCTCCTACAATGAGCAGTTCTTC. Its protein is CASSPRQDSSYNEQFF.